The 27 T cell receptor beta chains in this list originate from one sample, sequenced in a study of blood T cell repertoires in COVID-19. The protocol was immunoSEQ multiplex PCR, while the TCRdb copy is restricted to in-frame clones and leaves out a portion. There are around 170,000 clones in the sample; 80% to 90% occur only once, and 7% to 10% lies in the top ten. The sequenced material came from peripheral blood. The origin of the receptors is a man aged 45-65 years with active or convalescent COVID-19.

Only one count was recorded for this clone. The chain employs TRBV5-1 and TRBJ2-5; perhaps TRBD2 as D (5 bases). In germline, CDR1 is SGHRS, CDR2 YFSETQ. The CDR3 has 15 residues. V was trimmed by 0 bases and J by 1 base, leaving 10 bases between them. The CDR3 region has the DNA TGCGCCAGCAGCTTGGCCGGAGGCAGCCAAGAGACCCAGTACTTC. This gives the protein CASSLAGGSQETQYF.

The gene calls are TRBV3-1 (or the pseudogene TRBV3-2) and TRBJ2-4; tentative D call: TRBD2 (7 bases). V was cut by 1 base and J by 7 bases, with 20 bases left in between. Germline V gene sequence: CDR1 LGHDT, CDR2 YNNKEL (reference sequence). The CDR3 contains 17 residues. The CDR3 is CASSQVWGGRGGNIQYF. For the CDR3, the DNA is TGTGCCAGCAGCCAAGTTTGGGGCGGGAGAGGGGGGAACATTCAGTACTTC.

V gene TRBV7-2 combines with J gene TRBJ1-2; the D is unclear. V was trimmed by 1 base and J by 1 base, leaving 4 bases between them. The CDR3 extends over 13 amino acids. The germline V gene encodes CDR1 SGHTA and CDR2 FQGNSA. The CDR3 coding sequence is TGTGCCAGCAGCTTAGGAGATAACTATGGCTACACCTTC. Protein: CASSLGDNYGYTF.

The genes are TRBV21-1 and TRBJ1-6. TRBV21-1 is annotated as a pseudogene. CDR3 length equals 15 residues. CDR3 sequence (DNA): TGTGCCAGCAGCAAAAGTTTTGAGTCGGATTCACCCCTCCACTTT. Its translation: CASSKSFESDSPLHF.

This clone was detected once. The chain is built from TRBV7-9 and TRBJ1-1; D is unresolved. In germline, CDR1 is SEHNR, CDR2 FQNEAQ (reference sequence). V was trimmed by 5 bases and J by 5 bases, leaving 9 bases between them. This CDR3 has 12 amino acids. This CDR3 is CASSPRRTEAFF. The CDR3 DNA reads as TGTGCCAGCAGCCCAAGGAGGACTGAAGCTTTCTTT.

This chain connects TRBV28 to TRBJ2-1; the match to TRBD1 covers 10 bases. Germline V gene data show CDR1 as MDHEN and CDR2 as SYDVKM. The J segment lost 4 bases and the V segment lost 6 bases, leaving 6 bases of the junction unmatched. The CDR3 is 15 amino acids. The CDR3 coding sequence is TGTGCCAGCAGCGCCGGGACAGGGGCATACAATGAGCAGTTCTTC. It specifies CASSAGTGAYNEQFF.

This chain links TRBV19 with TRBJ2-1, with 8 bases matching TRBD2. Germline V lookup: CDR1 LNHDA, CDR2 SQIVND (reference sequence). The CDR3 length is 16 residues. Trimming removed 0 bases from V and 8 bases from J; junction bases left unmatched: 9. The CDR3 region has the DNA TGTGCCAGTAGTATAGATTCCGGGACTAGAGTCTATGAGCAGTTCTTC. Its protein product is CASSIDSGTRVYEQFF.

J is TRBJ2-1 and V is TRBV6-4; tentatively, D is TRBD2 (5 bases). The CDR3 is 13 residues long. Germline-derived CDR1 and CDR2 are MRHNA and SNTAGT. V gave up 6 bases and J gave up 6 bases, with 12 bases separating them. Here the CDR3 DNA reads TGTGCCAGCAGCTGGGGAGAAGGCAATGAGCAGTTCTTC. It encodes CASSWGEGNEQFF.

The chain recombines TRBV2 with TRBJ1-5; no definite D call. The CDR3 runs 13 residues. V lost 2 bases to trimming and J lost 4 bases, with 6 bases between them. Germline V lookup: CDR1 SNHLY, CDR2 FYNNEI. The CDR3 sequence: CASSEPGNQPQHF. CDR3 coding DNA: TGTGCCAGCAGTGAACCGGGGAATCAGCCCCAGCATTTT.

The CDR3 DNA reads TGTGCCAGTAGTACTTATAGCAGGGGGCCTACTAATGAAAAACTGTTTTTT. This gives the protein CASSTYSRGPTNEKLFF. The J gene is TRBJ1-4, the V gene TRBV19, with 8 bases identical to TRBD1. Trimming took 4 bases from V and 2 from J; bases not matched to a gene: 9. CDR3 length equals 17 residues. Germline loops: CDR1 LNHDA, CDR2 SQIVND (reference sequence).

V is TRBV6-4 and J is TRBJ2-1, with D maybe TRBD2 (6 bases). Germline values: CDR1 MRHNA, CDR2 SNTAGT. With 3 bases removed from V and 0 bases from J, the gap between germline ends came to 12 bases. This CDR3 region has 16 residues. CDR3 in DNA: TGTGCCAGCAGTGAGCGGGACTCTAGCTCCTACAATGAGCAGTTCTTC. It yields the protein CASSERDSSSYNEQFF.

This clone occurred a few times. CDR3 residues: CASSLEFESGEEFF. The CDR3 region has the DNA TGCGCCAGCAGCTTGGAATTCGAGTCGGGGGAGGAGTTCTTC. The chain is built from TRBV5-1 and TRBJ2-1; TRBD2 might be the D (6 bases). From germline, CDR1 is SGHRS and CDR2 YFSETQ. V was clipped by 0 bases and J by 14 bases, with 18 bases between them. The length of the CDR3 is 14 residues.

The chain joins TRBV28 to TRBJ2-7; 9 nucleotides match TRBD1. The CDR3 is 15 amino acids. The germline gives CDR1 MDHEN, CDR2 SYDVKM. The V and J ends lost 5 bases and 6 bases, in that order; junction bases with no gene match: 11. The CDR3 spells CASSPGGTGKGEQYF. The CDR3 DNA reads as TGTGCCAGCAGTCCCGGAGGGACAGGGAAAGGCGAGCAGTACTTC.

This clone appeared once. The rearrangement links TRBV25-1 to TRBJ1-1, with D possibly TRBD1 on 5 matching bases. V was clipped by 1 base and J by 10 bases, with 16 bases between them. The CDR3 consists of 14 residues. CDR1 and CDR2 (germline): MGHDK, SYGVNS. The CDR3 bases are TGTGCCAGCAGTGAATGGGACTCCCTCTGGGCAGCTTTCTTT. Translation: CASSEWDSLWAAFF.

This chain connects TRBV27 to TRBJ2-7, with 10 nucleotides matching TRBD1. The CDR3 consists of 14 residues. Germline V CDR1 and CDR2: MNHEY, SMNVEV (reference sequence). Losses at the gene ends were 6 bases for V and 6 bases for J; bases not matched to a gene: 8. The CDR3 DNA reads TGTGCCAGCAGGTTCGGGACAGGGGCCGTCGAGCAGTACTTC. Amino acids: CASRFGTGAVEQYF.

This chain uses TRBV5-1 with TRBJ2-3; D is possibly TRBD1 (6 bases). Germline loops: CDR1 SGHRS, CDR2 YFSETQ. The V gene lost 5 bases and the J gene lost 2 bases, with 9 bases spanning the gap. The CDR3 contains 13 residues. The CDR3: CASSWDNTDTQYF. Written as DNA, the CDR3 is TGCGCCAGCAGTTGGGACAACACAGATACGCAGTATTTT.

The chain joins TRBV20-1 to TRBJ1-2, with D perhaps TRBD1 (5 bases). In germline, CDR1 is DFQATT, CDR2 SNEGSKA (reference sequence). The CDR3 covers 16 residues. V lost 3 bases, J lost 0 bases, and 17 bases lay in between. The CDR3 loop reads CSASLVGGKTNYGYTF. CDR3 DNA sequence: TGCAGTGCTAGTTTAGTTGGGGGGAAGACTAACTATGGCTACACCTTC.

This chain links TRBV11-2 with TRBJ1-1; possibly TRBD1 for D (5 bases). V lost 2 bases to trimming and J lost 1 base, with 8 bases between them. Germline assignment: CDR1 SGHAT and CDR2 FQNNGV. The CDR3 sequence is 14 residues long. The DNA for the CDR3 is TGTGCCAGCAGCTTAATGGGGGGGAACACTGAAGCTTTCTTT. It specifies CASSLMGGNTEAFF.

The rearrangement links TRBV19 to TRBJ1-1; D remains ambiguous. CDR3 length: 13 amino acids. V lost 0 bases to trimming and J lost 10 bases, with 12 bases between them. From germline, CDR1 is LNHDA and CDR2 SQIVND (reference sequence). CDR3 protein: CASSIDPGNAAFF. The CDR3 DNA is TGTGCCAGTAGTATAGATCCCGGGAATGCAGCTTTCTTT.

This clone occurred once. This chain joins TRBV18 and TRBJ2-5, with D perhaps TRBD1 (5 bases). Looked up from germline, CDR1 is KGHSH and CDR2 is LQKENI. Trimming took 3 bases from V and 1 from J, leaving 15 bases between them. CDR3 size: 16 residues. As DNA, the CDR3 is TGTGCCAGCTCACCGACCAGGGTGACCCTCCAAGAGACCCAGTACTTC. As protein: CASSPTRVTLQETQYF.

The CDR3 sequence is CASSLGMTGAYEQYF. The CDR3 DNA is TGTGCCAGCAGCCTGGGAATGACAGGGGCCTACGAGCAGTACTTC. This chain connects TRBV3-1 (or the pseudogene TRBV3-2) to TRBJ2-7; 8 bases are shared with TRBD1. Germline V gives CDR1 LGHDT, CDR2 YNNKEL (reference sequence). The CDR3 covers 15 residues. The junction had 7 bases not matched to a gene; V was cut back by 4 bases and J by 2 bases.

The chain carries TRBV12-3 or TRBV12-4 and TRBJ1-5; D is unclear. This CDR3 is built from 11 residues. Trimming stripped 1 base from V and 11 bases from J, with 6 bases between. The CDR3 coding sequence is TGTGCCAGCAGTTTAGACGGGGCCCAGCATTTT. It codes for CASSLDGAQHF.

This rearrangement joins TRBV7-2 to TRBJ2-1, with 10 bases matching TRBD1. V was pared by 0 bases and J by 15 bases, with 8 bases of the junction left unmatched. Germline V gene lookup returns CDR1 SGHTA and CDR2 FQGNSA. The CDR3 consists of 14 residues. CDR3 amino acids: CASSLATGGIPWFF. In DNA, the CDR3 is TGTGCCAGCAGCTTAGCGACAGGGGGCATTCCTTGGTTCTTC.

The V call is TRBV4-2, the J call TRBJ2-1, with TRBD2 matching 10 bases. The CDR3 contains 17 residues. CDR1 is LGHNA and CDR2 is YNFKEQ in the germline V gene. V gave up 4 bases and J gave up 8 bases; unmatched junction bases: 14. The CDR3 is CASSLTVLAGVRDEQFF. CDR3 sequence (DNA): TGTGCCAGCAGCCTGACGGTCCTAGCGGGAGTTCGGGATGAGCAGTTCTTC.

The chain combines TRBV28 with TRBJ1-1; D unresolved. Trimming shortened V by 2 bases and J by 6 bases, and 16 bases separated the two germline ends. The germline gives CDR1 MDHEN, CDR2 SYDVKM. The CDR3 sequence is 15 residues long. CDR3 amino acids: CASSLPPSGMAEAFF. CDR3 nucleotide sequence: TGTGCCAGCAGTTTACCCCCCTCGGGGATGGCTGAAGCTTTCTTT.

V and J are TRBV9 and TRBJ1-6; 7 bases match TRBD1. CDR3 length: 16 amino acids. The J segment lost 5 bases and the V segment lost 0 bases, leaving 5 bases of the junction unmatched. Germline CDR1 reads SGDLS; CDR2 reads YYNGEE. The CDR3, as DNA: TGTGCCAGCAGCGTAGGGACAGGCCTCAATAATTCACCCCTCCACTTT. Its translation: CASSVGTGLNNSPLHF.

A single count supports this clone. The CDR3 sequence is CSAPRTDEQFF. CDR3 nucleotide sequence: TGCAGTGCCCCTCGGACAGATGAGCAGTTCTTC. V usage is TRBV20-1 and J usage is TRBJ2-1; weak D call: TRBD1 (6 bases). The length of the CDR3 is 11 residues. Germline V gene lookup returns CDR1 DFQATT and CDR2 SNEGSKA (reference sequence). Trimming removed 6 bases from V and 8 bases from J, with 11 bases in between.